This TCR beta chain was sequenced during a study of cytomegalovirus exposure and HLA in healthy donors. V dropped 3 bases and J dropped 3; count of bases not matched to a gene: 5. Germline CDR1 reads SGHKS; CDR2 reads YYEKEE (reference sequence). The CDR3 has 15 amino acids. General observations from the study: Segments of the TCR beta V type were, in most cases, productive about 87% or about 30% of the time in an earlier analysis. A later analysis showed TCR association rates differing by HLA locus, peaking at DRB1 and lowest at HLA-C.

Primers for the PCR totalled 60 Vbeta and 13 Jbeta. Assay: immunoSEQ multiplex PCR; the TCRdb copy retains only in-frame clones and omits some. The table includes over 150,000 clones, 75% to 90% detected once. To note about this clone: Its target is unknown.

Sequenced material: PBMCs. The chain has TRBV5-5 and TRBJ2-3, with 9 bases aligning to TRBD2. The sequence was collected from a woman aged 45 to 65 in good health and CMV-seropositive. The CDR3 DNA reads TGTGCCAGCAGCTCGGTAGCGGGGGTAACAGATACGCAGTATTTT. Its translation is CASSSVAGVTDTQYF.